The text below deals with one TCR beta chain. What it recognizes is unknown. The source of the sample is a study of blood T cells in healthy people across ages. The study's findings and limits: TCR beta diversity tracked closely with naive T cell percentage. With age, beta diversity per million T cells declined roughly linearly, significantly by 30 to 40.

From germline, CDR1 is LGHNA and CDR2 YSLEER. CDR3 length: 15 residues. V gave up 4 bases and J gave up 5 bases; unmatched junction bases: 8. Then a second PCR, running roughly 7 to 11 cycles, was carried out with a sample-barcoded 5' primer and a J-beta primer mix. From the 5' RACE reads, TCRdb called clonotypes with MiXCR, one entry per CDR3 protein. This sample yields some 1.1 million distinct CDR3 sequences, of which around two fifths are seen a single time; around 12% belongs to the top ten. No fewer than 5.5 micrograms of total RNA were isolated from every sample. The chain is built from TRBV4-3 and TRBJ2-1; 7 positions match TRBD2. The receptor was derived from a man aged 18 to 29 in good health. Material for sequencing was blood. The DNA of the CDR3 is TGCGCCAGCAGCCTCACAACTAGCGTAAACAATGAGCAGTTCTTC. Its translation is CASSLTTSVNNEQFF.